This is a list of T cell receptor beta chains from one sample in a study of identical twins. In TCRdb, the 5' RACE reads were re-called with MiXCR into one record per CDR3 protein. The sample consists of hundreds of thousands of distinct CDR3 sequences, around 7% of them appearing once. The same sample was also studied in work on yellow fever vaccine responses in identical twins.

The sample taken for sequencing was memory (CD45RO+) T cells sorted from blood. These receptors came from a woman between 18 and 29 years old in good health. CDR3s include the opening cysteine and the closing phenylalanine or tryptophan. Where a row states a size, it is once, few, many or the class of an expanded clone; other rows omit it.

abundance | v_gene | CDR3aa
many | TRBV12-3/TRBV12-4 | CASRWAGSTDTQYF
many | TRBV5-1 | CASSKTEIQETQYF
few | TRBV4-1 | CASSQVTGTVGYNEQFF
few | TRBV2 | CASKRDSGETQYF
- | TRBV20-1 | CSASRGDEQFF
few | TRBV2 | CASRVQGTNGIGYTF
few | TRBV14 | CASSVLAVSSYNEQFF
- | TRBV28 | CASRGGGQETQYF
few | TRBV6-1 | CASIGIWDNNEQFF
- | TRBV3-1 | CASSQTGGTNQPQHF